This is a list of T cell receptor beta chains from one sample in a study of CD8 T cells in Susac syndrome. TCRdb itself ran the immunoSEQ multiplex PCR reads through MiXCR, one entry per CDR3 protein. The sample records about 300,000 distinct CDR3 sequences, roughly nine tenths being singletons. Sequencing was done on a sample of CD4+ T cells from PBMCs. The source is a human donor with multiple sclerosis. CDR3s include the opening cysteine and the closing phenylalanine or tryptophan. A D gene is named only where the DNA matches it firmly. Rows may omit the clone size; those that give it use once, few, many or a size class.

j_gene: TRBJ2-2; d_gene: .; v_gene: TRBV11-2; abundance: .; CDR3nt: TGTGCCAGCAGCTTAGAGGGATGGGGCGGGGAGCTGTTTTTT; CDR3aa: CASSLEGWGGELFF
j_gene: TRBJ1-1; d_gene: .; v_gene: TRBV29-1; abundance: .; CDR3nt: TGCAGCTTTATCGGGGGGGCCCTAAACACTGAAGCTTTCTTT; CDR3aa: CSFIGGALNTEAFF
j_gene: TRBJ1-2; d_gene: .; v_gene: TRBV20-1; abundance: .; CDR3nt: TGCAGTGCTTGGGGCGGCTATGGCTACACCTTC; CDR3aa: CSAWGGYGYTF
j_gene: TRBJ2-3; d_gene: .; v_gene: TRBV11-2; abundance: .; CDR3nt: TGTGCCAGCAGCTTGGGGGACGGTTTCACAGATACGCAGTATTTT; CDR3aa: CASSLGDGFTDTQYF
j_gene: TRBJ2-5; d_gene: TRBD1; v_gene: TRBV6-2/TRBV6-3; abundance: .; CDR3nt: TGTGCCAGCAGTTACTCGGGGACAGGGACGGAGACCCAGTACTTC; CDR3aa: CASSYSGTGTETQYF
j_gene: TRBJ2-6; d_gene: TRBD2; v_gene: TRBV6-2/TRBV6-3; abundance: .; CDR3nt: TGTGCCAGCAGTTTCGGACTAGCGGGAGGGGTGTTCTCTGGGGCCAACGTCCTGACTTTC; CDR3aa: CASSFGLAGGVFSGANVLTF
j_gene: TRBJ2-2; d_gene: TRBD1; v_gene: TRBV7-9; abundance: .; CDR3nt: TGTGCCAGCAGCAAACAGGGGTCGAACACCGGGGAGCTGTTTTTT; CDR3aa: CASSKQGSNTGELFF
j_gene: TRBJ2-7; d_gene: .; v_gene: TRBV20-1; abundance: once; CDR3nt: TGCAGTGCTAGAGAGTACAGGGGCGGGAGGAACGAGCAGTACTTC; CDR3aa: CSAREYRGGRNEQYF
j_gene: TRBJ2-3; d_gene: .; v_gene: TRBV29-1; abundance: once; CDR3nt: TGCAGCGTCTCCATTGGGTTTACGCAGTATTTT; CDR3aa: CSVSIGFTQYF
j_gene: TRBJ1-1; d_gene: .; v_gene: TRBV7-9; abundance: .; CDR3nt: TGTGCCAGCAGCCTAGGGACTTGGAACACTGAAGCTTTCTTT; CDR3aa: CASSLGTWNTEAFF
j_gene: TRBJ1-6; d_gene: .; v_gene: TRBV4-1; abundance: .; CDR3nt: TGCGCCAGCAGCCAAGATGTAGAACAGGCAACCCACTTT; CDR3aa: CASSQDVEQATHF
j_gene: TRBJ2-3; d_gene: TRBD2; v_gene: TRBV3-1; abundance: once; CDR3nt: TGTGCCAGCAGCCACGCCGGACTAGCGGGAGCTACAGATACGCAGTATTTT; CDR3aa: CASSHAGLAGATDTQYF
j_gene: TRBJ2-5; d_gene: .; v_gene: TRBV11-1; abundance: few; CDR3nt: TGTGCCAGCAGCTTAGACAGGGTGGAAGAGACCCAGTACTTC; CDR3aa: CASSLDRVEETQYF
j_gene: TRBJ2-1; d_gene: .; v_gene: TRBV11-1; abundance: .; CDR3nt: TGTGCCAGCAGCTTTTGGTCGACAGGCTCGGGTGACAATGAGCAGTTCTTC; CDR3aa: CASSFWSTGSGDNEQFF
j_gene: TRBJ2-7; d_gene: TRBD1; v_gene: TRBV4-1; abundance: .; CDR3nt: TGCGCCAGCAGCCAAGCCGGACAGGGTTCCTACGAGCAGTACTTC; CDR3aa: CASSQAGQGSYEQYF
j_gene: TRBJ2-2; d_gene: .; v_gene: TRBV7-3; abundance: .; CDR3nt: TGTGCCAGCAGCTTAAACCCGGTTCCGAACACCGGGGAGCTGTTTTTT; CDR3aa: CASSLNPVPNTGELFF
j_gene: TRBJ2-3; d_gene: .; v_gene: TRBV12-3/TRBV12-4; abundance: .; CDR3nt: TGTGCCAGCAGCCTCTCCCAGGGGGATACGCAGTATTTT; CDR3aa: CASSLSQGDTQYF
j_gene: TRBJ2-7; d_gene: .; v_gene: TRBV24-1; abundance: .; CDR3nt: TGTGCCACCGCGACAGCCTACGAGCAGTACTTC; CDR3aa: CATATAYEQYF
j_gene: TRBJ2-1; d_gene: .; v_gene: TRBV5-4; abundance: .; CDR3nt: TGTGCCAGCAGCTTGGGTGGAATCAGCTCCTACAATGAGCAGTTCTTC; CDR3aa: CASSLGGISSYNEQFF
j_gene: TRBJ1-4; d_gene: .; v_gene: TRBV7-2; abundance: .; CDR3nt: TGTGCCAGCAGCCCCCGCCCGGGGTCAACTAATGAAAAACTGTTTTTT; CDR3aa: CASSPRPGSTNEKLFF
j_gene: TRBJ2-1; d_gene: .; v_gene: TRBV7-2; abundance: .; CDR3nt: TGTGCCAGCAGCTTATGGGCAGGAAGATACAATGAGCAGTTCTTC; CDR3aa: CASSLWAGRYNEQFF
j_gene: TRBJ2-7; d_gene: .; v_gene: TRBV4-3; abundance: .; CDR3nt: TGCGCCAGCAGCCAAGAAGACACCTCCTACGAGCAGTACTTC; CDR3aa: CASSQEDTSYEQYF
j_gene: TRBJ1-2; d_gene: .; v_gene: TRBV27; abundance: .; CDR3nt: TGTGCCAGCAGTTCCCTGCCCATTACAAGGAAATATGGCTACACCTTC; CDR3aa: CASSSLPITRKYGYTF
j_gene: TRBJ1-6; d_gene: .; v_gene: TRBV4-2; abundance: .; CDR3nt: TGTGCCAGCAGCCAAGATCCGGGTGCAAATTCACCCCTCCACTTT; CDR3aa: CASSQDPGANSPLHF
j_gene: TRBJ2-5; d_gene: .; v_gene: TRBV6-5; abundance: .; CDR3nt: TGTGCCAGCAGTTACGGCGGGGCCCAGTACTTC; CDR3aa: CASSYGGAQYF
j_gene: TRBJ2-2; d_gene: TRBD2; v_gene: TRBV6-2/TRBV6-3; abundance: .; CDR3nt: TGTGCCAGCAGTCCCGTCTCGGGAGGGCCGTCAGCCGGGGAGCTGTTTTTT; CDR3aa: CASSPVSGGPSAGELFF
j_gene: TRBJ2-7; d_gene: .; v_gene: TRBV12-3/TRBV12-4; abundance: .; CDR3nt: TGTGCCAGCAGTGTTCAGGGTTCCACCTACGAGCAGTACTTC; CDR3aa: CASSVQGSTYEQYF
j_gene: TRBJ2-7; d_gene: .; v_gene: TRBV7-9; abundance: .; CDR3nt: TGTGCCAGCAGCCCCCTTACTAGCGTGGGGGCCGAGCAGTACTTC; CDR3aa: CASSPLTSVGAEQYF
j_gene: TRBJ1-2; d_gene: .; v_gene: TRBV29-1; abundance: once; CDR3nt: TGCAGCGTCCGTCAGGGGCCTCGGGCCTATGGCTACACCTTC; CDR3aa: CSVRQGPRAYGYTF
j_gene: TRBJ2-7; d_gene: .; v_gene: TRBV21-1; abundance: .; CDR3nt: TGTGCCAACTGGGAGGGGACAGGGCTCTACGAGCAGTACTTC; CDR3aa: CANWEGTGLYEQYF
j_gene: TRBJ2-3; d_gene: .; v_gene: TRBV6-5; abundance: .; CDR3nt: TGTGCCAGCAGTTACTCGTTCGGCTCTAAGACAGATACGCAGTATTTT; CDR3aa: CASSYSFGSKTDTQYF
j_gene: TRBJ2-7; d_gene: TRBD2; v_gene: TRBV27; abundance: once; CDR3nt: TGTGCCAGCAGTTTATCGGTGCTAGCGGGCGACGAGCAGTACTTC; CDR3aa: CASSLSVLAGDEQYF
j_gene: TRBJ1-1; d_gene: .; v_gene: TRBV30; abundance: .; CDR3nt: TGTGCCTGGACGGAACAGAGCAACACTGAAGCTTTCTTT; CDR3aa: CAWTEQSNTEAFF
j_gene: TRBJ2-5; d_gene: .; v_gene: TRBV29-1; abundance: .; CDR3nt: TGCAGCGTTCGGGTGGGAGCGGAGACCCAGTACTTC; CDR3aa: CSVRVGAETQYF
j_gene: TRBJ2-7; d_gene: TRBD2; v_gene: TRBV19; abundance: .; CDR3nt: TGTGCCAGTAGCTTTGGTGGGCTAGCGGGGTTCTACGAGCAGTACTTC; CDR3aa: CASSFGGLAGFYEQYF
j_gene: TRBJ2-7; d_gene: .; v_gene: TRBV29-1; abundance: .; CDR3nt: TGCAGCGTTGAAGGAGCACGGGGGCCCTACGAGCAGTACTTC; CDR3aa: CSVEGARGPYEQYF
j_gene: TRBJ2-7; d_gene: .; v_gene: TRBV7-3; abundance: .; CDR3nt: TGTGCCAGCAGCTTAACGGGAGCTACCGAGCAGTACTTC; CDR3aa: CASSLTGATEQYF
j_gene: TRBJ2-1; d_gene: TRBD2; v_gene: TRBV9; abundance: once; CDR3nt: TGTGCCAGCAGCGTAGAAGCGGGAGGGCTGAATGAGCAGTTCTTC; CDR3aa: CASSVEAGGLNEQFF
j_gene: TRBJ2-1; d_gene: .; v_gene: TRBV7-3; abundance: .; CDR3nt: TGTGCCAGCAGCTTCCTATCTTCCTCCTCCTACAATGAGCAGTTCTTC; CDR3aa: CASSFLSSSSYNEQFF
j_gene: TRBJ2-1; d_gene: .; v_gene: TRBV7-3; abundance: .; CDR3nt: TGTGCCAGCAGTTCCCTGTCGGGACAACTATACAATGAGCAGTTCTTC; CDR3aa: CASSSLSGQLYNEQFF
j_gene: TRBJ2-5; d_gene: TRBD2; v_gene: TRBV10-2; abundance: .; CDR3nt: TGCGCCAGCACCCGACTAGCGGGGGGGCGGGGGGAGACCCAGTACTTC; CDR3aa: CASTRLAGGRGETQYF
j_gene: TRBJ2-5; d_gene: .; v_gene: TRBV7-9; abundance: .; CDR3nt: TGTGCCAGCAGCTTTTTCCTAGCTAGGGCAGAGACCCAGTACTTC; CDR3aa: CASSFFLARAETQYF